The present entry profiles one TCR beta chain with its context. What it binds is not known. Constant-segment primers were used for 5'RACE, and the resulting TCR alpha and TCR beta cDNA libraries carried sample barcodes and UMIs. TCRdb used MiXCR to reprocess the 5' RACE reads, holding one entry per CDR3 protein. The sample yields around 220,000 distinct CDR3 sequences, around 15% seen once. These data come from a study of T-cell memory formation after mild COVID-19. Broader study findings: Proof of SARS-CoV-2 specificity was absent for the second-wave clones that crested on day 37. Contracting CD4+ clones sat mainly in CM and EM; CD8+ in EMRA.

The clonotype originates from a man aged 18 to 35 who had mild COVID-19 (a few samples of this study predate the infection). Cell type and time point are not known. The sequenced material came from PBMCs or a T cell subset sorted from them (not recorded which).

CDR3 in amino acids: CASSPATGTDEKLFF. The CDR3, as DNA: TGCGCCAGCAGCCCGGCAACCGGGACCGATGAAAAACTGTTTTTT. The chain couples TRBV5-1 to TRBJ1-4; the D gene is possibly TRBD1 (5 bases). V lost 4 bases and J lost 6, with 16 bases in between. The length of the CDR3 is 15 residues. Germline V CDR1 and CDR2: SGHRS, YFSETQ.